The entry below gives a single TCR beta chain sequence along with its context. This clonotype has at least ten counts. Its antigen is unknown. Base quality data are lacking; no much larger clone is found one base away. A patient counted as having stable hyperthyroidism if there was no progression to ophthalmopathy within 18 months of follow-up. The hyperthyroidism patients were 18 to 65 years old and newly diagnosed, with a disease duration of less than 2 months. Patients with other autoimmune diseases, uncontrolled infections, pregnancy or lactation were excluded. Diagnosis relied on clinical symptoms, serum thyroxine, TRAb, thyroid ultrasound and orbital computed tomography. Using Ficoll-Paque density gradient centrifugation, PBMCs were isolated from about 10 ml of fresh peripheral blood. Total RNA was extracted with Trizol reagent and quality-checked on an Agilent 2100 Bioanalyzer. From cysteine to phenylalanine, the CDR3 is 16 amino acids long. Only CDR3 DNA is held: 48 bases, read in frame from base 1. Here V drops 4 bases and J drops 3 bases, and the junction holds 9 bases not matched to any gene. CDR1 and CDR2 are read off the germline V gene (reference sequence) as LNHDA and SQIVND.

These data are taken from a study of Graves' ophthalmopathy and Graves' hyperthyroidism (dated by TCRdb to 2016 to 2019). For the study in its entirety: Peripheral blood was collected before any treatment was given, at the time of initial diagnosis. For independent validation, a separate cohort was made up of approximately 19 hyperthyroidism patients plus 17 patients who later progressed from hyperthyroidism to ophthalmopathy. For training and testing, the roughly 93 patients in the discovery cohort were randomly divided in a 7:3 ratio. In more than five hyperthyroidism patients, the T-cell repertoires found in thyroid tissue were compared with those found in blood. In total, some 140 blood samples were TCR-sequenced: fewer than 50 ophthalmopathy, over 70 hyperthyroidism and about 17 hyperthyroidism-to-ophthalmopathy patients. The study used TCR beta repertoire signatures to distinguish Graves' ophthalmopathy from Graves' hyperthyroidism and to predict progression to ophthalmopathy. To explore V-J signatures that distinguish ophthalmopathy from hyperthyroidism, a discovery set of 100 patients was enrolled, made up of some 41 with ophthalmopathy and around 60 with stable hyperthyroidism. Once sampling was done, hyperthyroidism patients were given methimazole at a starting dose of 30 mg daily, while ophthalmopathy patients were given high-dose intravenous methylprednisolone.

TCR beta CDR3 regions were amplified from RNA transcripts for repertoire sequencing. The first round of RT-PCR was done with HTBI primers and the Qiagen OneStep RT-PCR kit, and was followed by a second round of multiplex PCR, then size selection and purification. The libraries underwent paired-end sequencing with 100 bp reads on an Illumina HiSeq2000. In the original analysis: SOAPnuke was used to process the reads, removing any read that contained adapters or uncalled bases, had a mean Phred below 15, or lacked an exact match to the constant primer or identifier. COPE v1.2.5 was used to merge high-quality paired reads. Unique nucleotide sequences were defined as clonotypes and aligned to IMGT TRB V, D and J references using MiTCR v1.1. The analysis was limited to V-J combinations with a frequency above 0.0001, which together covered approximately 99% of repertoires. For each V-J combination, a TCR clonal expansion and chaos score was defined as F50 clonal expansion divided by the chaos observed in the TCRdist matrix. Features were reduced by Welch's t-statistics and random forest to approximately 13 V-J combinations, which fed a naive Bayes classifier. The similarity between thyroid and blood repertoires was quantified using the Morisita-Horn index. TCRdb reran the public reads through fastp at Q25 and MiXCR, keeping productive beta chains. Every entry covers one CDR3 protein and lists the most common genes and DNA from its rows. What appears here as the V and J calls and clone size reflects TCRdb's work, not the paper's. The sample yields about 400,000 distinct CDR3 sequences; 15% to 17% were counted once. The ten top clones hold roughly 7% of the sample.

Summary of the overall study and its limitations: In validation, the model predicted ophthalmopathy progression with 55% to 71% sensitivity and approximately 75% specificity; more than ten predicted patients were CT-confirmed with GO in a median of 6.5 months. Among expanded thyroid clonotypes with frequency above 0.001, most also showed up in blood, which suggests that blood repertoires may reflect the thyroid immune response. No statistical method was used to predetermine the sample size, and group allocation was not hidden from the investigators. The 13-signature model separated ophthalmopathy from stable hyperthyroidism with approximately 88% sensitivity and approximately 83% specificity in cross-validation, and 80%/75% in the test set.

The rearrangement combines TRBV19 with TRBJ2-7, with 10 bases matching TRBD1. The sequenced sample was peripheral blood. The TCR sequence derives from a young woman with stable Graves' hyperthyroidism. Donor details come from another sample of the same person, matched by shared clones. In nucleotide form, the sequence is TGTGCCAGTAGTAGACGTCCCGGGACAGGGGACTACGAGCAGTACTTC. It specifies CASSRRPGTGDYEQYF. The reference TRBV19 and TRBJ2-7 proteins fill in what lies around the CDR3, so the full variable domain reads DGGITQSPKYLFRKEGQNVTLSCEQNLNHDAMYWYRQDPGQGLRLIYYSQIVNDFQKGDIAEGYSVSREKKESFPLTVTSAQKNPTAFYLCASSRRPGTGDYEQYFGPGTRLTVT.